This T cell receptor beta chain was profiled in a study of T cells after yellow fever vaccination. Overall study findings and caveats: A large majority of primary-vaccination clones showed up again after the booster (about 96% CD4, roughly 91% CD8). A secondary response was less intense yet reached its peak sooner, at day 5 versus 15.

This clonotype was counted at least ten times. Its antigen is unknown. The CDR3 runs 15 residues. The germline CDR1 and CDR2 sequences are MNHEY and SMNVEV (reference sequence). Trimming took off 4 bases at V and 2 bases at J, with 15 bases between the two ends. As TCR cDNA was made by 5'RACE template switching, a universal primer site and UMIs were added. TCRdb re-derived calls from the 5' RACE reads in MiXCR, one entry per CDR3 protein. This sample carries some 350,000 distinct CDR3 sequences, around 6.5% of them seen once, and the ten largest clones take approximately 16%. This clonotype originated in a man aged 25 to 40 who received the YFV17D yellow fever vaccine. This material consisted of PBMCs, taken 5 days after the yellow fever booster vaccination. The chain recombines TRBV27 with TRBJ2-7; D possibly matches TRBD1 or TRBD2 (5 bases each). CDR3 loop: CASSYAGTLTYEQYF. The CDR3, as DNA: TGTGCCAGCAGTTACGCCGGGACCCTAACCTACGAGCAGTACTTC.